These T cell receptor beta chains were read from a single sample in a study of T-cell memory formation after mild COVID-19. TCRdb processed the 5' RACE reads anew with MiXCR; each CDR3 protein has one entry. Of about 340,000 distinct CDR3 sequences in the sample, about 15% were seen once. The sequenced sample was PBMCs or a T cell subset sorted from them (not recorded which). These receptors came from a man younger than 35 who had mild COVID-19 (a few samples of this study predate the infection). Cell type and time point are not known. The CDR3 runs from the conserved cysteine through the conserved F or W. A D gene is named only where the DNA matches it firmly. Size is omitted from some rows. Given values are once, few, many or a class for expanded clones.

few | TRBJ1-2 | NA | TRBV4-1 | CASSQDGSKLGYTF | TGCGCCAGCAGCCAAGATGGGTCAAAACTAGGCTACACCTTC
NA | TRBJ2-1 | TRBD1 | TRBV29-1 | CSVVRQGAWDEQFF | TGCAGCGTTGTCCGGCAGGGGGCTTGGGATGAGCAGTTCTTC
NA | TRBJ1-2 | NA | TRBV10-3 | CAISARGGLRRDGYTF | TGTGCCATCAGTGCCCGGGGGGGGCTCCGACGGGATGGCTACACCTTC
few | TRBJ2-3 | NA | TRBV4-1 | CASSQAIADTQYF | TGCGCCAGCAGCCAAGCCATCGCAGATACGCAGTATTTT
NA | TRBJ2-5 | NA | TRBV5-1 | CASSFPEGTQYF | TGCGCCAGCAGCTTTCCAGAGGGGACCCAGTACTTC
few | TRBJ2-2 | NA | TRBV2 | CASSGHRSNTGELFF | TGTGCCAGCAGTGGACATCGGTCGAACACCGGGGAGCTGTTTTTT
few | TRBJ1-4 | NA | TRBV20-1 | CSARADHQKLFF | TGCAGTGCTAGAGCAGACCACCAAAAACTGTTTTTT
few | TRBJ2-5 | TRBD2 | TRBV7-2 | CASSPWGGGETQYF | TGTGCCAGCAGCCCGTGGGGGGGTGGAGAGACCCAGTACTTC
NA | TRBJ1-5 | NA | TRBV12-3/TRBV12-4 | CASSLQNSNQPQHF | TGTGCCAGCAGCCTCCAGAATAGCAATCAGCCCCAGCATTTT
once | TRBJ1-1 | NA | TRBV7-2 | CASSLYGGWHTEAFF | TGTGCCAGCAGCTTATATGGGGGGTGGCACACTGAAGCTTTCTTT